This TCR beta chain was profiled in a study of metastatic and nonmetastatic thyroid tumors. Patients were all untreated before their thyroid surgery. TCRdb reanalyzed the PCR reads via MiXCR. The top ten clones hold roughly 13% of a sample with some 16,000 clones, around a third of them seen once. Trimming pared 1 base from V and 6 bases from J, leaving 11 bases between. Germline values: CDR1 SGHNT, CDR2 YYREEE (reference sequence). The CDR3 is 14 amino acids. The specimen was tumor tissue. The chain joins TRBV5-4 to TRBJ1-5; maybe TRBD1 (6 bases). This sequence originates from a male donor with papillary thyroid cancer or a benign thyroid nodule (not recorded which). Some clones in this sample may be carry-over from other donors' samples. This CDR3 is CASSLLGARQPQHF. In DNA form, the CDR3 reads TGTGCCAGCAGCTTGTTGGGGGCCCGTCAGCCCCAGCATTTT.